The 24 T cell receptor beta chains below were found in one sample sequenced in a study of T-cell reconstitution after alpha-beta-depleted transplantation in children. Molecular barcoding with unique molecular identifiers was used for the TCRbeta library. TCRdb re-derived calls from the PCR reads in MiXCR, one entry per CDR3 protein. The sample includes under 250,000 distinct CDR3 sequences, roughly a quarter of them seen just once. The starting material was PBMCs, mostly from graft donor cells, obtained 360 days after TCRalphabeta/CD19-depleted stem cell transplant. All receptors derive from a female patient between 2 and 10 years old who had a stem cell transplant for congenital amegakaryocytic thrombocytopenia, so the T cells may come from the graft donor.

Only a few counts were recorded for this clonotype. The V gene is TRBV4-3, the J gene TRBJ2-7; D is undetermined. The germline gives CDR1 LGHNA, CDR2 YSLEER. Trimming took off 0 bases at V and 3 bases at J, with 12 bases between the two ends. The CDR3 has 15 amino acids. The CDR3 sequence: CASSQDFRLYYEQYF. DNA of the CDR3: TGCGCCAGCAGCCAAGATTTCCGGCTGTACTACGAGCAGTACTTC.

This clonotype was found a few times. The chain recombines TRBV20-1 with TRBJ2-2, with no clear D. Trimming cost V 5 bases and J 8 bases, with 9 bases left between them. Germline loops: CDR1 DFQATT, CDR2 SNEGSKA (reference sequence). The CDR3 is 11 amino acids. CDR3 nucleotide sequence: TGCAGTGCTCAGACTCCAGGGGAGCTGTTTTTT. It encodes CSAQTPGELFF.

This clonotype was observed a handful of times. The chain carries TRBV28 and TRBJ2-7; possibly TRBD1 for D (5 bases). CDR3 size: 15 residues. CDR1 and CDR2 (germline): MDHEN, SYDVKM. The ends were cut back, 9 bases at V and 4 bases at J, with 22 bases in the middle. For the CDR3, the DNA is TGTGCCAGTCTTCCCTCAGGGCCTCACATTTACGAGCAGTACTTC. It is translated as CASLPSGPHIYEQYF. Drawing the rest from reference TRBV28 and TRBJ2-7, the complete variable domain is DVKVTQSSRYLVKRTGEKVFLECVQDMDHENMFWYRQDPGLGLRLIYFSYDVKMKEKGDIPEGYSVSREKKERFSLILESASTNQTSMYLCASLPSGPHIYEQYFGPGTRLTVT.

The rearrangement links TRBV7-9 to TRBJ2-6, with D unclear. The germline gives CDR1 SEHNR, CDR2 FQNEAQ (reference sequence). Trimming removed 1 base from V and 2 bases from J, with 9 bases in between. CDR3 length: 16 amino acids. CDR3: CASSLVYVTGANVLTF. The CDR3 DNA is TGTGCCAGCAGCTTAGTGTATGTCACTGGGGCCAACGTCCTGACTTTC. Drawing the rest from reference TRBV7-9 and TRBJ2-6, the complete variable domain is DTGVSQNPRHKITKRGQNVTFRCDPISEHNRLYWYRQTLGQGPEFLTYFQNEAQLEKSRLLSDRFSAERPKGSFSTLEIQRTEQGDSAMYLCASSLVYVTGANVLTFGAGSRLTVL.

The genes are TRBV11-2 and TRBJ2-1, with TRBD2 matching over 14 bases. The CDR3 is 16 residues long. Trimming took 4 bases from V and 3 from J; bases not matched to a gene: 2. CDR1 and CDR2 (germline): SGHAT, FQNNGV. The CDR3 DNA reads TGTGCCAGCAGCTCGACTAGCGGGGGGGGCTACAATGAGCAGTTCTTC. It codes for CASSSTSGGGYNEQFF.

This clonotype was counted at least ten times. J is TRBJ2-1 and V is TRBV24-1; D ambiguous. Trimming stripped 5 bases from V and 8 bases from J, with 6 bases between. In germline, CDR1 is KGHDR, CDR2 SFDVKD. This CDR3 is built from 11 residues. In DNA form, the CDR3 reads TGTGCCACCAGTGGGCCGGATGAGCAGTTCTTC. Translation: CATSGPDEQFF.

This clonotype was counted many times. The rearrangement uses TRBV6-5 and TRBJ2-3; D possibly corresponds to TRBD2 (5 bases). The CDR3 is 17 amino acids. Trimming pared 4 bases from V and 6 bases from J, leaving 23 bases between. CDR1 and CDR2 from the germline V gene are MNHEY and SVGAGI. CDR3 in DNA: TGTGCCAGCAGTTCCAGAATTGGCCTAGCTGCTGGGGATACGCAGTATTTT. Amino acid sequence: CASSSRIGLAAGDTQYF.

The chain joins TRBV4-1 to TRBJ1-4, with D perhaps matching TRBD1 (6 bases). Trimming removed 0 bases at V and 7 bases at J, with 15 bases between. From germline, CDR1 is MGHRA and CDR2 YSYEKL. CDR3 size: 16 residues. DNA of the CDR3: TGCGCCAGCAGCCAAGAATCCGGGGGGCGGGGTGAAAAACTGTTTTTT. Protein product: CASSQESGGRGEKLFF.

The chain joins TRBV10-3 to TRBJ2-7, with a tentative D call TRBD1 (5 bases). Germline V gene sequence: CDR1 ENHRY, CDR2 SYGVKD. V was pared by 2 bases and J by 2 bases, with 10 bases between. This CDR3 comprises 14 residues. CDR3 in DNA: TGTGCCATCAGTGAGCAGGGCCCCACCTACGAGCAGTACTTC. Its translation: CAISEQGPTYEQYF.

The CDR3 is CASSFLRGEGETQYF. The CDR3 DNA is TGTGCCAGCAGTTTCCTGAGGGGTGAGGGAGAGACCCAGTACTTC. The J gene is TRBJ2-5, the V gene TRBV28, with D perhaps assigned TRBD1 or TRBD2 (5 bases each). Deletions cut 3 bases from V and 4 bases from J, with 15 bases between. Germline V lookup: CDR1 MDHEN, CDR2 SYDVKM. The CDR3 is made up of 15 amino acids.

The chain uses TRBV30 and TRBJ2-2; D possibly corresponds to TRBD2 (5 bases). Germline assignment: CDR1 GTSNPN and CDR2 SVGIG (reference sequence). The CDR3 totals 13 residues. V shed 0 bases and J shed 7 bases, with 9 bases lying between them. In DNA, the CDR3 is TGTGCCTGGAGTGTGAGGGTCGGCGGGGAGCTGTTTTTT. This translates into CAWSVRVGGELFF.

This chain connects TRBV20-1 to TRBJ2-7; no clear D gene. Per the germline V gene, CDR1 is DFQATT and CDR2 is SNEGSKA (reference sequence). The germline V and J ends were trimmed by 5 bases and 7 bases, with 18 bases remaining between them. The CDR3 is 13 amino acids. This CDR3 is CSAPGLFLGEQYF. In DNA form, the CDR3 reads TGCAGTGCTCCCGGATTATTCCTTGGTGAGCAGTACTTC.

This clonotype has just a few counts. V usage is TRBV24-1 and J usage is TRBJ2-5, with D perhaps assigned TRBD1 or TRBD2 (5 bases each). With 1 base removed from V and 5 bases from J, the gap between germline ends came to 7 bases. The germline V gene has CDR1 KGHDR and CDR2 SFDVKD. The CDR3 sequence is 13 residues long. The CDR3 coding sequence is TGTGCCACCAGTGATTTCTGGGGGGAGACCCAGTACTTC. Amino acids: CATSDFWGETQYF.

The chain uses TRBV6-5 and TRBJ2-2; no clear D. The CDR3 contains 13 residues. The ends were cut back, 4 bases at V and 9 bases at J, with 12 bases in the middle. Per the germline V gene, CDR1 is MNHEY and CDR2 is SVGAGI. The CDR3 nucleotides are TGTGCCAGCAGTTTCGGAGCCAACCGGGAGCTGTTTTTT. This encodes CASSFGANRELFF.

The rearrangement joins TRBV27 to TRBJ2-3; no clear D. V lost 6 bases to trimming and J lost 1 base, with 17 bases between them. CDR1 MNHEY and CDR2 SMNVEV come from the germline V gene (reference sequence). CDR3 length: 16 amino acids. The CDR3 bases are TGTGCCAGCAGCTCTCTACTCGGATTTGGCACAGATACGCAGTATTTT. The encoded protein is CASSSLLGFGTDTQYF.

This clonotype was picked up a small number of times. The CDR3 region is CASSHVWVGTDTQYF. CDR3 DNA sequence: TGCGCCAGCAGCCACGTATGGGTTGGCACAGATACGCAGTATTTT. The J gene is TRBJ2-3, the V gene TRBV4-1; no clear D. CDR3 length equals 15 residues. With 3 bases removed from V and 1 base from J, the gap between germline ends came to 11 bases. Germline CDR1 reads MGHRA; CDR2 reads YSYEKL.

The CDR3 protein is CASSSRVLRSANYGYTF. The CDR3 nucleotides read TGTGCCAGCAGCTCCAGGGTGCTACGATCAGCTAACTATGGCTACACCTTC. This chain joins TRBV7-9 and TRBJ1-2; possible D gene TRBD1, 5 bases. The CDR3 sequence is 17 residues long. V was pared by 4 bases and J by 0 bases, with 18 bases between. Germline V gene sequence: CDR1 SEHNR, CDR2 FQNEAQ (reference sequence).

A few counts support this clonotype. The rearrangement joins TRBV24-1 to TRBJ2-1; the D gene is possibly TRBD2 (5 bases). Looked up from germline, CDR1 is KGHDR and CDR2 is SFDVKD. The V and J ends lost 4 bases and 7 bases respectively, with 19 bases between them. The CDR3 is 16 amino acids. The CDR3 here is CATSDPRGLFSNEQFF. CDR3 sequence (DNA): TGTGCCACCAGTGACCCCCGGGGTCTTTTTTCGAATGAGCAGTTCTTC.

The CDR3 DNA is TGTGCCAGCAGTTACTCAGGGGATCACTACGAGCAGTACTTC. This codes for CASSYSGDHYEQYF. This sequence joins TRBV6-5 and TRBJ2-7; TRBD1 might be the D (5 bases). Germline V gives CDR1 MNHEY, CDR2 SVGAGI. V was cut by 0 bases and J by 3 bases, with 9 bases left in between. The CDR3 has 14 residues.

The rearrangement joins TRBV24-1 to TRBJ1-3; 8 positions agree with TRBD1. V lost 4 bases and J lost 5; bases outside the gene matches: 30. Germline loops: CDR1 KGHDR, CDR2 SFDVKD. The CDR3 consists of 23 residues. The CDR3 DNA sequence: TGTGCCACCAGTGAGGGGACCGGGACAGGAAGCTCTGGAACGGTTTGGGACCGAAACACCATATATTTT. Translation: CATSEGTGTGSSGTVWDRNTIYF.

This chain connects TRBV12-3 or TRBV12-4 to TRBJ2-7; no reliable D call. The length of the CDR3 is 10 residues. Trimming took 7 bases from V and 4 from J, leaving 5 bases between them. The CDR3 protein is CASTPYEQYF. The CDR3 DNA reads TGTGCCAGCACCCCTTACGAGCAGTACTTC.

This clonotype was seen at least ten times. CDR3: CASSLISPVRTGELFF. CDR3 in DNA: TGTGCCAGCAGCTTGATTAGCCCCGTGAGGACCGGGGAGCTGTTTTTT. The chain uses TRBV5-6 and TRBJ2-2, with D unresolved. The CDR3 consists of 16 residues. CDR1 SGHDT and CDR2 YYEEEE come from the germline V gene. Between the trimmed V and J ends, which lost 1 base and 5 bases, there was a span of 15 bases.

This clonotype has at least ten counts. The CDR3 loop is CASRFGTAIHYEQYF. CDR3 sequence (DNA): TGTGCCAGCAGGTTTGGGACAGCTATTCACTACGAGCAGTACTTC. V usage is TRBV5-5 and J usage is TRBJ2-7; the match to TRBD1 covers 7 bases. Per the germline V gene, CDR1 is SGHKS and CDR2 is YYEKEE (reference sequence). The CDR3 is made up of 15 amino acids. With 5 bases clipped from V and 3 bases from J, the junction kept 11 bases outside the gene matches.

This chain joins TRBV6-2 or TRBV6-3 and TRBJ2-2, with D uncertain. Germline V gene data show CDR1 as MNHEY and CDR2 as SVGEGT. CDR3 length: 14 amino acids. Trimming took off 7 bases at V and 2 bases at J, with 11 bases between the two ends. Written as DNA, the CDR3 is TGTGCCAGCACCCTGGTACAAAACACCGGGGAGCTGTTTTTT. This encodes CASTLVQNTGELFF.